The 17 T cell receptor beta chains below all came from one sample that was sequenced in a study of T cell responses to AZD1222 COVID-19 vaccine. Generated by immunoSEQ multiplex PCR, the TCRdb table keeps only in-frame clones and is missing some. This table has more than 50,000 clones, 80% to 90% appearing once. The sample here was peripheral blood, taken on day 0 of AZD1222 vaccination. These receptor sequences come from an adult in good health.

CDR3 sequence: CASSPNGGAEGNTEAFF. The CDR3 DNA follows: TGTGCCAGCAGCCCAAACGGGGGTGCCGAGGGGAACACTGAAGCTTTCTTT. The V gene is TRBV3-1 (or the pseudogene TRBV3-2), the J gene TRBJ1-1; maybe TRBD1 (5 bases). The V and J ends lost 4 bases and 1 base respectively, with 19 bases between them. The CDR3 is 17 amino acids. The V gene's germline CDR1 is LGHDT and CDR2 YNNKEL (reference sequence).

This clone was picked up a small number of times. The chain has TRBV2 and TRBJ1-6; tentatively, D is TRBD1 (5 bases). Germline CDR1 and CDR2: SNHLY and FYNNEI. The CDR3 sequence is 14 residues long. V was shortened by 6 bases and J by 3 bases, with 9 bases between the two germline ends. The DNA of the CDR3 is TGTGCCAGCAGCCCGACAGTCTATAATTCACCCCTCCACTTT. Protein: CASSPTVYNSPLHF.

The J gene is TRBJ2-2, the V gene TRBV6-5; D might be TRBD1 (6 bases). There are 15 residues in the CDR3. Trimming left V 2 bases short and J 1 base short, with 8 bases between. In germline, CDR1 is MNHEY, CDR2 SVGAGI. The CDR3, as DNA: TGTGCCAGCAGTTACGGACAGAGGAACACCGGGGAGCTGTTTTTT. As protein: CASSYGQRNTGELFF.

The chain recombines TRBV18 with TRBJ2-2; the match to TRBD1 covers 7 bases. J was trimmed by 5 bases and V by 3 bases; bases with no gene match: 9. The CDR3 totals 16 residues. Germline loops: CDR1 KGHSH, CDR2 LQKENI. The CDR3 nucleotides read TGTGCCAGCTCACCCGGACAGGCAGGGGTAACCGGGGAGCTGTTTTTT. This gives the protein CASSPGQAGVTGELFF.

The J gene is TRBJ2-1, the V gene TRBV29-1, with 10 bases aligning to TRBD2. Germline-derived CDR1 and CDR2 are SQVTM and ANQGSEA. Unmatched junction bases numbered 4, after V lost 7 bases and J lost 1 base. This CDR3 has 14 amino acids. In nucleotides, the CDR3 is TGCAGCGAAGCTAGCGGGAGTTCCTACAATGAGCAGTTCTTC. It encodes CSEASGSSYNEQFF.

The chain has TRBV28 and TRBJ1-6; D gene uncertain. CDR1 and CDR2 (germline): MDHEN, SYDVKM. The ends were cut back, 5 bases at V and 1 base at J, with 12 bases in the middle. The CDR3 consists of 16 residues. The CDR3 DNA is TGTGCCAGCAGTCAGTCGACGAAATCCTATAATTCACCCCTCCACTTT. Translating gives CASSQSTKSYNSPLHF.

This sequence joins TRBV11-2 and TRBJ1-2; D perhaps matches TRBD1 (5 bases). Per germline, CDR1 SGHAT and CDR2 FQNNGV. The germline V and J ends were trimmed by 1 base and 4 bases, with 16 bases remaining between them. The CDR3 covers 16 residues. In nucleotides, the CDR3 is TGTGCCAGCAGCTTAGGGTGGGGGACGCTTAGCTATGGCTACACCTTC. This sequence encodes CASSLGWGTLSYGYTF.

The chain couples TRBV28 to TRBJ2-5, with a tentative D call TRBD2 (7 bases). Germline V gene lookup returns CDR1 MDHEN and CDR2 SYDVKM. With 6 bases removed from V and 1 base from J, the gap between germline ends came to 12 bases. The CDR3 length is 14 residues. CDR3 nucleotides: TGTGCCAGCAGGAAGGGGGGGACCCAAGAGACCCAGTACTTC. Its protein is CASRKGGTQETQYF.

The rearrangement uses TRBV11-3 and TRBJ2-7; 10 bases are a match to TRBD2. The J segment lost 3 bases and the V segment lost 5 bases, leaving 10 bases of the junction unmatched. This CDR3 is 16 amino acids long. Germline lookup yields CDR1 SGHNT and CDR2 YENEEA. The CDR3 here is CASSPRGSGRVYEQYV. In DNA form, the CDR3 reads TGTGCCAGCAGCCCCCGAGGAAGCGGGAGGGTCTACGAGCAGTACGTC.

The chain carries TRBV18 and TRBJ2-7; 9 nucleotides align to TRBD1. CDR1 and CDR2 (germline): KGHSH, LQKENI. The CDR3 extends over 14 amino acids. J lost 3 bases, V lost 3 bases, and 3 bases had no gene match. CDR3 coding DNA: TGTGCCAGCTCACCTGACAGGGGGAACTACGAGCAGTACGTC. Its translation is CASSPDRGNYEQYV.

The chain carries TRBV6-2 or TRBV6-3 and TRBJ2-7, with a weak D call TRBD2 (6 bases). This CDR3 has 12 residues. V was trimmed by 6 bases and J by 5 bases, leaving 11 bases between them. Germline CDR1 and CDR2: MNHEY and SVGEGT. The CDR3 loop is CASSLGSHEQYF. Here the CDR3 DNA reads TGTGCCAGCAGCCTCGGGAGCCACGAGCAGTACTTC.

The chain is built from TRBV7-2 and TRBJ1-5, with D uncertain. The germline V gene encodes CDR1 SGHTA and CDR2 FQGNSA. CDR3 length: 13 amino acids. Deletions cut 1 base from V and 3 bases from J, with 4 bases between. The CDR3 is CASSLEFNQPQHF. The CDR3 nucleotides are TGTGCCAGCAGCTTAGAGTTCAATCAGCCCCAGCATTTT.

This chain joins TRBV9 and TRBJ1-1; 7 nucleotides match TRBD1. The CDR3 has 15 amino acids. After removal of 4 bases from V and 5 bases from J, the junction contained 11 bases not matched to a gene. In germline, CDR1 is SGDLS, CDR2 YYNGEE. CDR3 amino acids: CASSPQMAGGTEAFF. CDR3 in DNA: TGTGCCAGCAGCCCCCAAATGGCAGGGGGGACTGAAGCTTTCTTT.

CDR3 DNA: TGTGCCAGCTCACCTCCAAGCCGGAATGAAGCTTTCTTT. Translating gives CASSPPSRNEAFF. The chain joins TRBV18 to TRBJ1-1, with D unresolved. CDR1 is KGHSH and CDR2 is LQKENI in the germline V gene. CDR3 length: 13 residues. Trimming left V 3 bases short and J 7 bases short, with 12 bases between.

This clone was observed a handful of times. The chain combines TRBV9 with TRBJ1-5; D ambiguous. CDR1 and CDR2 (germline): SGDLS, YYNGEE. This CDR3 region has 12 residues. With 5 bases removed from V and 4 bases from J, the gap between germline ends came to 7 bases. The chain's CDR3 is CASRWVNQPQHF. The CDR3 DNA sequence: TGTGCCAGCAGGTGGGTTAATCAGCCCCAGCATTTT.

The chain joins TRBV30 to TRBJ1-2, with D hard to call. Trimming left V 2 bases short and J 8 bases short, with 15 bases between. This CDR3 region has 13 residues. The germline CDR1 and CDR2 sequences are GTSNPN and SVGIG (reference sequence). This CDR3 reads CAWSLYEAGGYTF. The CDR3 DNA is TGTGCCTGGAGTCTATATGAGGCCGGGGGCTACACCTTC.

This clone appeared once. V is TRBV7-9 and J is TRBJ1-1, with unresolved D. The CDR3 loop spans 12 amino acids. V lost 1 base and J 8 bases, leaving 8 bases between the germline ends. Germline V gene data show CDR1 as SEHNR and CDR2 as FQNEAQ (reference sequence). CDR3 amino acids: CASSLVQIEAFF. The CDR3 nucleotides are TGTGCCAGCAGCTTAGTACAGATCGAAGCTTTCTTT. The entire variable domain, with the rest obtained from reference TRBV7-9 and TRBJ1-1, is as follows: DTGVSQNPRHKITKRGQNVTFRCDPISEHNRLYWYRQTLGQGPEFLTYFQNEAQLEKSRLLSDRFSAERPKGSFSTLEIQRTEQGDSAMYLCASSLVQIEAFFGQGTRLTVV.